Listed below are T cell receptor beta chains from one sample, sequenced in a study of cytomegalovirus exposure and HLA in healthy donors. This table comes from immunoSEQ multiplex PCR, and its TCRdb copy is limited to in-frame clones, with some not included. The sample has fewer than 200,000 clones; more than 65% are singletons. The sequencing sample was made of PBMCs. The receptors were sampled from a man aged 30 to 45 in good health and CMV-seronegative. CDR3s include the opening cysteine and the closing phenylalanine or tryptophan. D genes are given only for firm matches. Part of the rows lack a size; the others show once, few, many or a class for expanded clones.

v_call,clone_size,d_call,j_call,cdr3_nt,cdr3_aa
TRBV30,-,-,TRBJ2-7,TGTGCCTGGGACTCCGAGGAAGGGGCCTACGAGCAGTACTTC,CAWDSEEGAYEQYF
TRBV5-1,-,-,TRBJ1-1,TGCGCCAGCAGCTTGGGCGGGGGGAACACTGAAGCTTTCTTT,CASSLGGGNTEAFF
TRBV4-1,-,-,TRBJ2-5,TGCGCCAGCAGCAGAACTACGGTGGAGACCCAGTACTTC,CASSRTTVETQYF
TRBV5-1,once,-,TRBJ2-7,TGCGCCAGCAGCTTGCTTCAGGGTCTTGGCTACGAGCAGTACTTC,CASSLLQGLGYEQYF
TRBV10-2,-,-,TRBJ2-7,TGCGCCAGCACCCAGACAGGAGCCTACGAGCAGTACTTC,CASTQTGAYEQYF
TRBV6-5,-,-,TRBJ1-5,TGTGCCAGCAGGACAGCTAGCAATCAGCCCCAGCATTTT,CASRTASNQPQHF
TRBV7-2,-,-,TRBJ2-1,TGTGCCAGCAGCTTAGAAGGGCTAGCGCTCAATGAGCAGTTCTTC,CASSLEGLALNEQFF
TRBV7-9,-,-,TRBJ1-1,TGTGCCAGCAGCCACTTACTGGGAGGTGTGAACACTGAAGCTTTCTTT,CASSHLLGGVNTEAFF
TRBV6-1,-,-,TRBJ1-5,TGTGCCAGCAGTCCCCTTAGCAATCAGCCCCAGCATTTT,CASSPLSNQPQHF
TRBV6-5,once,TRBD1,TRBJ1-4,TGTGCCAGCAGTTCGGGACAGGGGGCCTTTAATGAAAAACTGTTTTTT,CASSSGQGAFNEKLFF
TRBV7-8,once,-,TRBJ1-1,TGTGCCAGCAGCGTCGGGGGCACTGAAGCTTTCTTT,CASSVGGTEAFF
TRBV7-9,few,TRBD2,TRBJ2-2,TGTGCCAGCAGCACTAGCGCGAACACCGGGGAGCTGTTTTTT,CASSTSANTGELFF
TRBV18,-,-,TRBJ1-4,TGTGCCAGCTCACTGTACCGGGGTAATGAAAAACTGTTTTTT,CASSLYRGNEKLFF
TRBV7-2,once,TRBD2,TRBJ2-7,TGTGCCAGCAGCACGACTAGCGGGGGGGCCATTCCCGAGCAGTACTTC,CASSTTSGGAIPEQYF
TRBV21-1,-,-,TRBJ2-3,TGTGCCAGCAGCTCAGGCCAGGAAGCAGATACGCAGTATTTT,CASSSGQEADTQYF
TRBV7-9,-,TRBD2,TRBJ2-3,TGTGCCAGCGAGCTACGGGCGGGGGGGGCAGATACGCAGTATTTT,CASELRAGGADTQYF
TRBV30,-,-,TRBJ1-2,TGTGCCTGGAACCCGGGGAGGAGGGATGGCTACACCTTC,CAWNPGRRDGYTF
TRBV27,-,-,TRBJ2-7,TGTGCCAGCAGTTTTGGTCCGATAAGCCCCTACGAGCAGTACTTC,CASSFGPISPYEQYF
TRBV9,-,-,TRBJ2-5,TGTGCCAGCAGCGTAGTGGAGGAAGAGACCCAGTACTTC,CASSVVEEETQYF
TRBV6-5,-,-,TRBJ1-5,TGTGCCAGCAGTAGGGGTGGGGGACTGGGGCAGCCCCAGCATTTT,CASSRGGGLGQPQHF
TRBV7-6,-,-,TRBJ2-7,TGTGCCAGCAGCTTAGCAGGGGTCGAGCAGTACTTC,CASSLAGVEQYF
TRBV28,few,TRBD1,TRBJ1-3,TGTGCCAGCAGTCCTTCGGACAGGGAGAGAAACACCATATATTTT,CASSPSDRERNTIYF
TRBV28,-,TRBD1,TRBJ2-7,TGTGCCAGCAGTTTGGGGACAGCCTACGAGCAGTACTTC,CASSLGTAYEQYF
TRBV9,few,-,TRBJ2-7,TGTGCCAGCAGCGTAGGGGGGGTGGGCTCCTACGAGCAGTACTTC,CASSVGGVGSYEQYF
TRBV7-3,-,-,TRBJ2-1,TGTGCCAGCAGCTTAGTACAGAACTCCTACAATGAGCAGTTCTTC,CASSLVQNSYNEQFF
TRBV6-5,-,-,TRBJ2-7,TGTGCCAGCATGCGGGGGCCAACCTACGAGCAGTACTTC,CASMRGPTYEQYF
TRBV30,-,-,TRBJ1-4,TGTGCCTGGAGTCTACGATCAGGGTTATCTAATGAAAAACTGTTTTTT,CAWSLRSGLSNEKLFF
TRBV11-1,once,-,TRBJ1-1,TGTGCCAGCAGCTTAGGCGGCTATGAAGCTTTCTTT,CASSLGGYEAFF
TRBV30,-,TRBD1,TRBJ2-5,TGTGCCTGGAGTTCCCTCGGGACAGGGCTTGGGGAGCAGTACTTC,CAWSSLGTGLGEQYF
TRBV15,-,-,TRBJ2-3,TGTGCCACCAGCAGAGGTAATGGGGCAGGAATGGATACGCAGTATTTT,CATSRGNGAGMDTQYF
TRBV10-3,-,-,TRBJ2-2,TGTGCCAGCACCCAAACAGGTTCCGGGGAGCTGTTTTTT,CASTQTGSGELFF
TRBV5-1,-,TRBD1,TRBJ1-1,TGCGCCAGCACCGTGACAGGGGGCAGGACTGAAGCTTTCTTT,CASTVTGGRTEAFF
TRBV7-7,-,TRBD2,TRBJ2-5,TGTGCTAGCAGCTTAGATGGCGGGAGGGCCGCAGAGACCCAGTACTTC,CASSLDGGRAAETQYF
TRBV18,-,TRBD2,TRBJ2-3,TGTGCCAGCTCACCGACCGGCGGTAGCGGGGGAGATACGCAGTATTTT,CASSPTGGSGGDTQYF
TRBV5-4,-,-,TRBJ1-2,TGTGCCAGCAGCTTGGACTCCCGGGGATTAAGTGGCTACACCTTC,CASSLDSRGLSGYTF
TRBV4-1,-,TRBD1,TRBJ2-1,TGCGCCAGCAGCCAAGATCCCGGACAGGATCCCTTCCATGAGCAGTTCTTC,CASSQDPGQDPFHEQFF
TRBV28,-,TRBD1,TRBJ1-4,TGTGCCAGCAGGACAGGGGGCGGAAAACTGTTTTTT,CASRTGGGKLFF
TRBV19,-,-,TRBJ2-3,TGTGCCAGTAGTATAGTGGCAGGGCTGAGCACAGATACGCAGTATTTT,CASSIVAGLSTDTQYF
TRBV5-6,once,-,TRBJ2-5,TGTGCCAGCAGCTTGCAGGAGGCCCAGTACTTC,CASSLQEAQYF
TRBV4-1,-,-,TRBJ2-2,TGCGCCAGCAGCCAACAGGGGTTCCATCTCACCGGGGAGCTGTTTTTT,CASSQQGFHLTGELFF
TRBV6-1,few,-,TRBJ1-4,TGTGCCAGCAGTGAACTGGGGGGACCCTTGGAAGAAAAACTGTTTTTT,CASSELGGPLEEKLFF
TRBV14,-,TRBD2,TRBJ2-5,TGTGCCAGCAGCCTTCTGATAGCGGGGGGGTCAGAGACCCAGTACTTC,CASSLLIAGGSETQYF
TRBV7-2,-,-,TRBJ2-7,TGTGCCAGCAACCCGACAGGTTTCGGCCACGAGCAGTACTTC,CASNPTGFGHEQYF
TRBV4-2,-,TRBD2,TRBJ2-7,TGTGCCAGCAGCCCCCGGGGGGGACTAGCGGAAGACTACGAGCAGTACTTC,CASSPRGGLAEDYEQYF
TRBV2,-,TRBD1,TRBJ1-2,TGTGCCAGCAGTGAACGGGACAGACGCTATGGCTACACCTTC,CASSERDRRYGYTF
TRBV6-5,few,-,TRBJ2-7,TGTGCCAGCAGCCACACCGACAGGGAGGCCTACGAGCAGTACTTC,CASSHTDREAYEQYF
TRBV5-1,-,TRBD1,TRBJ1-6,TGCGCCAGCAGCTTGACCGGGACAGGGAATTCACCCCTCCACTTT,CASSLTGTGNSPLHF
TRBV7-2,-,-,TRBJ2-7,TGTGCCAGCAGCTTTGGGCGGGGCTACGAGCAGTACTTC,CASSFGRGYEQYF
TRBV14,-,TRBD1,TRBJ2-5,TGTGCCAGCAGCCTGAGGGGGACAGTCCAAGAGACCCAGTACTTC,CASSLRGTVQETQYF
TRBV6-6,-,TRBD2,TRBJ2-5,TGTGCCAGCAGGGGACTAGCGGGGGAGCAAGAGACCCAGTACTTC,CASRGLAGEQETQYF
TRBV28,-,-,TRBJ1-2,TGTGCCAGCAGCCTTCGTATCTATGGCTACACCTTC,CASSLRIYGYTF
TRBV4-3,-,TRBD2,TRBJ2-7,TGCGCCAGCAGCCAAGGGTCTAGCGGGAGCTACGAGCAGTACTTC,CASSQGSSGSYEQYF
TRBV6-5,-,-,TRBJ2-7,TGTGCCAGCAGTTCAATCCTAACAGGGACGGAGCAGTACTTC,CASSSILTGTEQYF
TRBV7-3,once,TRBD1,TRBJ2-7,TGTGCCAGCAGCTTAACCGGGACAGGGAGGTCTTACGAGCAGTACTTC,CASSLTGTGRSYEQYF
TRBV28,-,TRBD1,TRBJ1-1,TGTGCCAGTAACCCGACAGGGACTGATGAAGCTTTCTTT,CASNPTGTDEAFF